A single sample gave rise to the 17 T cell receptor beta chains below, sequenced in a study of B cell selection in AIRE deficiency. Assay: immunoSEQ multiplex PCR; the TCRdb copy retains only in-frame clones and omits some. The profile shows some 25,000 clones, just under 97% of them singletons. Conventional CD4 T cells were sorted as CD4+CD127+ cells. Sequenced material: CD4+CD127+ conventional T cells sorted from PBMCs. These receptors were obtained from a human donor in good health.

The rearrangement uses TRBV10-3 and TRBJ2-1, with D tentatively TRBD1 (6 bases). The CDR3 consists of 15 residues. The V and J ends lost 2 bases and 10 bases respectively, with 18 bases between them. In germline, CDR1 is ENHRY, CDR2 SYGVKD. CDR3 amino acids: CAISEVPQGPVEQFF. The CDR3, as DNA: TGTGCCATCAGTGAGGTCCCACAGGGTCCGGTGGAGCAGTTCTTC.

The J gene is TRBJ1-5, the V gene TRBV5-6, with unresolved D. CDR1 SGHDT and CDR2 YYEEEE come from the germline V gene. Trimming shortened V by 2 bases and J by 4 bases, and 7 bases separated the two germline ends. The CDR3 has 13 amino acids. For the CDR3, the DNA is TGTGCCAGCAGCTTCGCCTCAAATCAGCCCCAGCATTTT. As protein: CASSFASNQPQHF.

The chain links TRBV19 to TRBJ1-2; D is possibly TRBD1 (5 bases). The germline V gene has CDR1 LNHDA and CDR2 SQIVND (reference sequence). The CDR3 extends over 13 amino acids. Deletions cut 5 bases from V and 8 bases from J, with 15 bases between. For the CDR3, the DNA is TGTGCCAGTAGTTCGACCGGGGGTTGGGGCTACACCTTC. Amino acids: CASSSTGGWGYTF.

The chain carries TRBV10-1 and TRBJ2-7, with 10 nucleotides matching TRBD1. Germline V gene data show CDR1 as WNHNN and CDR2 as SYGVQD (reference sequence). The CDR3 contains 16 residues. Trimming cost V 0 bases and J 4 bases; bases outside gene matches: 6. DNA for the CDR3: TGCGCCAGCAGTGAGTCTTCCGGGACAGGGGTATACGAGCAGTACTTC. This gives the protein CASSESSGTGVYEQYF.

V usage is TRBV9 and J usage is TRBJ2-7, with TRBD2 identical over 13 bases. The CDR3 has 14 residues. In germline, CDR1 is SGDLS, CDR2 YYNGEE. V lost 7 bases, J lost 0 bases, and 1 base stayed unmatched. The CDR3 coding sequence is TGTGCCAGCGGACTAGCGGGGGACTCCTACGAGCAGTACTTC. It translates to CASGLAGDSYEQYF. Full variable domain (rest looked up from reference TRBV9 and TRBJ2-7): DSGVTQTPKHLITATGQRVTLRCSPRSGDLSVYWYQQSLDQGLQFLIQYYNGEERAKGNILERFSAQQFPDLHSELNLSSLELGDSALYFCASGLAGDSYEQYFGPGTRLTVT.

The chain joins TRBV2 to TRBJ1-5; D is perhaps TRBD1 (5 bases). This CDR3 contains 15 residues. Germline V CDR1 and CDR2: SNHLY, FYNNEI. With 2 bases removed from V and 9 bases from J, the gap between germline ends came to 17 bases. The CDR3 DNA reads TGTGCCAGCAGTGAATTTGGTATTGGGACTCGGCCCCAGCATTTT. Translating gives CASSEFGIGTRPQHF.

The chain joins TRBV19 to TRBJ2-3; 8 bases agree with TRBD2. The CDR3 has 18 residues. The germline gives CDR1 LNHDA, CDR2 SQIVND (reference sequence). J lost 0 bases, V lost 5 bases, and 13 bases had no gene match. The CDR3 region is CASSGGTRGVPSTDTQYF. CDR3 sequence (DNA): TGTGCCAGTAGTGGCGGGACTAGGGGGGTCCCTAGCACAGATACGCAGTATTTT.

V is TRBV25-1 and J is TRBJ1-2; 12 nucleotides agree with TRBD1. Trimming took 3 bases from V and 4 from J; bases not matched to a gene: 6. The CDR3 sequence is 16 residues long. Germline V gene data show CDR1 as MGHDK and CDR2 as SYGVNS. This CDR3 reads CASSEMGQGAIYGYTF. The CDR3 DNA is TGTGCCAGCAGTGAGATGGGACAGGGGGCGATCTATGGCTACACCTTC.

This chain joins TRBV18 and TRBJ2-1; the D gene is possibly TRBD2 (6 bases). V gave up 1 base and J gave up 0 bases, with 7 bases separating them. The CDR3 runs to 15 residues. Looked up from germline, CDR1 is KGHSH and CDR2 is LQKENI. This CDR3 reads CASSPLAASYNEQFF. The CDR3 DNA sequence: TGTGCCAGCTCACCACTAGCGGCCTCCTACAATGAGCAGTTCTTC.

The CDR3 protein is CATHLRREGNQPQHF. The DNA of the CDR3 is TGTGCCACCCACCTGCGGAGGGAGGGCAATCAGCCCCAGCATTTT. V is TRBV28 and J is TRBJ1-5, with D unclear. V gave up 10 bases and J gave up 2 bases, with 18 bases separating them. The V gene's germline CDR1 is MDHEN and CDR2 SYDVKM. This CDR3 region has 15 residues.

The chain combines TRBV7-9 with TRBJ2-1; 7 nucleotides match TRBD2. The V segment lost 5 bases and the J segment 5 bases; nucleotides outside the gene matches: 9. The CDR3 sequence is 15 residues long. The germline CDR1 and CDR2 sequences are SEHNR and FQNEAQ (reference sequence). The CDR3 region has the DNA TGTGCCAGCAGCCCCCCCGGGACTACGAACAATGAGCAGTTCTTC. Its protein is CASSPPGTTNNEQFF.

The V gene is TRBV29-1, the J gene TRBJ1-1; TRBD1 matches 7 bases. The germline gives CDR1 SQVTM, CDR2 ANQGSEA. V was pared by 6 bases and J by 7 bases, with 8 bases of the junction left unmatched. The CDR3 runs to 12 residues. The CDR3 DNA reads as TGCAGCGTCGCGACAGGGAGGGGTGAAGCTTTCTTT. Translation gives CSVATGRGEAFF.

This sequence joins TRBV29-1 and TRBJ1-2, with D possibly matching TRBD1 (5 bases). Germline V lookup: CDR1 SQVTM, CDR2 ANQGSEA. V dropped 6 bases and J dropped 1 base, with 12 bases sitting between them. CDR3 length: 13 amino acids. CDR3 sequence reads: CSVGGRNNYGYTF. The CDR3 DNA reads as TGCAGCGTGGGGGGACGGAATAACTATGGCTACACCTTC.

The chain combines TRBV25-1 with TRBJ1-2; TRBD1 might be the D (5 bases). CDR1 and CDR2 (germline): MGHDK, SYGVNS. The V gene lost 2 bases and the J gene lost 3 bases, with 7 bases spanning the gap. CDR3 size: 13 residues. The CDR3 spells CASSEGADYGYTF. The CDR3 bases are TGTGCCAGCAGTGAAGGGGCAGACTATGGCTACACCTTC.

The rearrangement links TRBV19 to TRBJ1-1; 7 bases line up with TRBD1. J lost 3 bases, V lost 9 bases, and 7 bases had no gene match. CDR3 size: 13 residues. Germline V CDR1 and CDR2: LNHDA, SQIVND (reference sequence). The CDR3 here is CASRLDRDTEAFF. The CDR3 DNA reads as TGTGCCAGCCGATTAGACAGGGACACTGAAGCTTTCTTT.

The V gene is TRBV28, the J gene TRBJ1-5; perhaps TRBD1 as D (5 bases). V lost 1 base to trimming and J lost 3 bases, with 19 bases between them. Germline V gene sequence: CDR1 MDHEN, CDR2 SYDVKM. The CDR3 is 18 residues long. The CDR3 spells CASSLFLGDYRFNQPQHF. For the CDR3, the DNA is TGTGCCAGCAGTTTATTCTTGGGGGACTACCGATTCAATCAGCCCCAGCATTTT.

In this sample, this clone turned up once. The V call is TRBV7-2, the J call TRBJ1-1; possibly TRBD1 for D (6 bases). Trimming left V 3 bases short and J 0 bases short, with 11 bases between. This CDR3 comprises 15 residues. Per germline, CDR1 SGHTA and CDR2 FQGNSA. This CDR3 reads CASSFLGQLNTEAFF. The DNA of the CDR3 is TGTGCCAGCAGCTTCCTCGGACAGCTGAACACTGAAGCTTTCTTT.